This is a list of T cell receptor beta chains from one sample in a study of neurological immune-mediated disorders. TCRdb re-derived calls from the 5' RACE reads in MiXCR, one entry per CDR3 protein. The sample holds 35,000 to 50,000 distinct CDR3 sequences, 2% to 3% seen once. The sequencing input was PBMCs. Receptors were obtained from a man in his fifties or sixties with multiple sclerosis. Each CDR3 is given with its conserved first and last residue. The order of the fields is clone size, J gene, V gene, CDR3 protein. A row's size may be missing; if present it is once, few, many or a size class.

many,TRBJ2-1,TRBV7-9,CASSSILAVNEQFF
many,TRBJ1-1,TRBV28,CASSLTRRGVNTEAFF
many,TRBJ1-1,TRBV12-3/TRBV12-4,CASSFLADAEAFF
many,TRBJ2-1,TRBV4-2,CASSRDLGDNEQFF
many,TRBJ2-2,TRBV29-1,CSVAVRANTGELFF
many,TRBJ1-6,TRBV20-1,CSALTGRGYNSPLHF
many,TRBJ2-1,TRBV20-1,CSATTLAGGEQFF
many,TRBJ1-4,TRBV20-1,CSARDEGQNRATNEKLFF
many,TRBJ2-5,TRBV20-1,CSAKRGQETQYF
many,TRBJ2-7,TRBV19,CASSISTNSYEQYF
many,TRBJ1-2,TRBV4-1,CASRIPGQGDYGYTF
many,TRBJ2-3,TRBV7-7,CASSSSPGTGGSADTQYF
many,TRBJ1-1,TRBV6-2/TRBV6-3,CASSNMGTEAFF
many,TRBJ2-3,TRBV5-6,CASSSSGTGYTDTQYF
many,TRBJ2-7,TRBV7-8,CASSLGRQGLEQYF
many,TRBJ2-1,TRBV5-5,CASSLNPNSYNEQFF
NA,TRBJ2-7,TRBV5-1,CASSQGGNFYEQYF
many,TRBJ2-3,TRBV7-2,CASSPDRGGRTQYF
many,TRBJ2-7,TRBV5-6,CASSSTGRRWEQYF
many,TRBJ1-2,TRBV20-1,CSAGTVTYGYTF
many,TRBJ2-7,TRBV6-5,CASSQDRGYEQYF
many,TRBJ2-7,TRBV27,CASSLGQGLYEQYF
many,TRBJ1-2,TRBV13,CASSDDVGATYGYTF
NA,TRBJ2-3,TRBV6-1,CASMRGLGTDTQYF
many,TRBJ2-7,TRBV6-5,CASSPSGTGSAEQYF
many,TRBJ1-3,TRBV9,CASSVAGWGNTIYF
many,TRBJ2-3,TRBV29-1,CSERGGPADTQYF
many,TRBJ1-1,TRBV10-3,CAISTHSGGNTEAFF
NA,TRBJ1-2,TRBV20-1,CSAWVNYGYTF
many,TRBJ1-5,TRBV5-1,CASSSGQGDQPQHF
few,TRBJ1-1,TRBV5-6,CASSQLERGTEAFF
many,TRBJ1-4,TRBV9,CASSVGGNEKLFF
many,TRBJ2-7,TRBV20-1,CSAPRPGSSYEQYF
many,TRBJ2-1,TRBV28,CASSPRPAGNEQFF
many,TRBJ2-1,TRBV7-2,CATSRAAGEHNEQFF
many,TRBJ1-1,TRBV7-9,CASSPGGPGAFF
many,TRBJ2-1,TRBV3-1,CASSQVLGGAFNDEQFF
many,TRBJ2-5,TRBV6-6,CASRAGVLGETQYF
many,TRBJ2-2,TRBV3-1,CASSQDHRGTGELFF
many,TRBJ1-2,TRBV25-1,CASSTAGGSNYGYTF
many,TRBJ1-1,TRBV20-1,CSASGTGNEEAFF
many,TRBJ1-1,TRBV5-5,CASSFTTEAFF
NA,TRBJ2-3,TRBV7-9,CASSPEFPDTQYF
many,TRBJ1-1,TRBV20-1,CSAARGPTEAFF
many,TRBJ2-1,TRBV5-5,CASSLREDNEQFF